This T cell receptor beta chain was documented in a study of blood T cell repertoires in COVID-19. Study-wide context: There were acute and convalescent COVID-19 samples, and they came from the United States, Italy and Spain.

Deletions cut 8 bases from V and 3 bases from J, with 14 bases between. The CDR3 spans 13 residues. Germline lookup yields CDR1 LNHDA and CDR2 SQIVND (reference sequence). Original processing notes: For nucleated cells, counts were estimated from reference gene primer amplification. Produced via immunoSEQ multiplex PCR; TCRdb's table is partial and in-frame only. The DNA gave D and trimming, while V, J and clone size come from that table. The data hold around 310,000 clones, with 90% observed a single time. What was sequenced was peripheral blood. This TCR was recovered from a woman in her forties with COVID-19, enrolled during active disease. The rearrangement joins TRBV19 to TRBJ2-7; D uncertain. CDR3 coding DNA: TGTGCCAGTGCACACGGCAGGTACTACGAGCAGTACTTC. It codes for CASAHGRYYEQYF.